This note documents a single T cell receptor beta chain sequence. This sample is drawn from a study of blood T cell repertoires in COVID-19. The overall study: COVID-19 samples collected from the United States, Italy and Spain covered acute and convalescent phases.

CDR1 and CDR2 (germline): SGHRS, YFSETQ. The J segment lost 0 bases and the V segment lost 3 bases, leaving 4 bases of the junction unmatched. The CDR3 runs 18 residues. Resolution of symptoms, clearance, or two negative PCRs was present in recovered Cohort 3 donors. Original processing methods: Amplifying reference gene primers gave estimates of nucleated cell counts. The data were produced by immunoSEQ multiplex PCR, yet TCRdb's version contains in-frame clones alone and is incomplete. The V and J calls and clone size are taken from that table; D and trimming were inferred from the DNA. The repertoire holds some 530,000 clones, with about 88% as singletons.

Sequenced: PBMCs or T cells enriched from blood (not recorded which). The V and J genes are TRBV5-1 and TRBJ2-6; 12 positions match TRBD2. The receptor's source is a woman aged 60-70 years who had recovered from COVID-19. DNA for the CDR3: TGCGCCAGCAGCTCCCTAGCGGGGGGGCTCTCTGGGGCCAACGTCCTGACTTTC. This encodes CASSSLAGGLSGANVLTF.